A selection of T cell receptor beta chains follows, all from one sample in a study of T cells after yellow fever vaccination. TCRdb recomputed calls from the 5' RACE reads with MiXCR, one row per CDR3 protein. The sample shows around 530,000 distinct CDR3 sequences, roughly a sixth of them seen only once. The source was PBMCs, collected 4 to 6 days after the first yellow fever vaccination. The receptors derive from a man younger than 35 who received the YFV17D yellow fever vaccine. Both conserved end residues are part of each CDR3. The D gene is left open where the match is weak. The listing skips clone size in some rows; elsewhere it reads once, few, many or a size class.

.	few	TRBJ1-5	TRBV7-8	TGTGCCAGCAGCTCGGGCTGGGGGTGGAATCAGCCCCAGCATTTT	CASSSGWGWNQPQHF
.	few	TRBJ1-4	TRBV7-9	TGTGCCAGCACCGCCCCGGGGAGGAGTGAAAAACTGTTTTTT	CASTAPGRSEKLFF
.	.	TRBJ2-1	TRBV11-2	TGTGCCAGCAGCTTTAGGACTTCCTCCTACAATGAGCAGTTCTTC	CASSFRTSSYNEQFF
.	.	TRBJ2-3	TRBV19	TGTGCCAGTAGCCCGGGGCCCCAAGTCACAGATACGCAGTATTTT	CASSPGPQVTDTQYF
.	.	TRBJ2-6	TRBV5-1	TGCGCCAGCAGCTTCCTCGGAGGGGGCACTGGGGCCAACGTCCTGACTTTC	CASSFLGGGTGANVLTF
TRBD2	few	TRBJ2-7	TRBV7-9	TGTGCCAGCAGCTTAGCTAGCGGGGCACCTATTTACGAGCAGTACTTC	CASSLASGAPIYEQYF
TRBD1	few	TRBJ1-2	TRBV6-1	TGTGCCAGCAGGGCGGGACAGAGCATCTATGGCTACACCTTC	CASRAGQSIYGYTF
.	.	TRBJ1-2	TRBV29-1	TGCAGCGTTGACGCAGGGGAGGGTGGCTACACCTTC	CSVDAGEGGYTF
.	.	TRBJ2-2	TRBV12-3/TRBV12-4	TGTGCCAGCAGTTTAGTTCAGGACACCGGGGAGCTGTTTTTT	CASSLVQDTGELFF
TRBD1	few	TRBJ2-5	TRBV30	TGTGCCTGGACAGGGGGCGATGAGACCCAGTACTTC	CAWTGGDETQYF
TRBD2	.	TRBJ2-1	TRBV5-4	TGTGCCAGCATCGCAACTAGCGGGGGGTACAATGAGCAGTTCTTC	CASIATSGGYNEQFF
.	few	TRBJ2-6	TRBV2	TGTGCCAGCAGTGAATTCGGTACTGGGGCCAACGTCCTGACTTTC	CASSEFGTGANVLTF
.	once	TRBJ2-2	TRBV7-6	TGTGCCAGCAGCTCAAGAGGCGACGGGACCGGGGAGCTGTTTTTT	CASSSRGDGTGELFF
.	.	TRBJ1-3	TRBV5-6	TGTGCCAGCAGCTTCGGTGATGGAAACACCATATATTTT	CASSFGDGNTIYF
.	few	TRBJ2-7	TRBV4-3	TGCGCCAGCAGCCATCCCGGGACTGGGGAGCAGTACTTC	CASSHPGTGEQYF
.	many	TRBJ2-5	TRBV10-3	TGTGCCATCAGTGATCTGGAGACCCAGTACTTC	CAISDLETQYF
TRBD1	.	TRBJ2-1	TRBV11-1	TGTGCCAGCAGCCGAGGTACCATGGGACAGGGGATCTACAATGAGCAGTTCTTC	CASSRGTMGQGIYNEQFF
.	few	TRBJ2-1	TRBV19	TGTGCCAGTAGTCACCGGACTCGTCCTAGGTACAATGAGCAGTTCTTC	CASSHRTRPRYNEQFF
.	few	TRBJ1-1	TRBV29-1	TGCAGCGTCCTGGACACGAGGGCTTTCTTT	CSVLDTRAFF
.	few	TRBJ2-2	TRBV5-4	TGTGCCAGCAGCTTGATAGATACGAACACCGGGGAGCTGTTTTTT	CASSLIDTNTGELFF
.	.	TRBJ2-5	TRBV4-2	TGTGCCAGCAGCCAAGAGACTACCGGAATCAGGGCCCAGTACTTC	CASSQETTGIRAQYF
TRBD1	.	TRBJ2-2	TRBV6-5	TGTGCCAGCAGTTACTTACGGACGGGACAGGGGGTATTAGCCGGGGAGCTGTTTTTT	CASSYLRTGQGVLAGELFF
.	.	TRBJ2-3	TRBV24-1	TGTGCCACCAGTGAGAGCAGCACAGATACGCAGTATTTT	CATSESSTDTQYF
TRBD2	few	TRBJ2-3	TRBV7-8	TGTGCCAGCAGCCTAGTCCCGAGGACTAGCGGGTTTAAAGATACGCAGTATTTT	CASSLVPRTSGFKDTQYF
.	.	TRBJ2-3	TRBV24-1	TGTGCCACCAGTGATTTAGACAGTCCTGGGACAGATACGCAGTATTTT	CATSDLDSPGTDTQYF
TRBD1	few	TRBJ2-3	TRBV5-1	TGCGCCAGCAAGGGGGACAGGGGTAGCACAGATACGCAGTATTTT	CASKGDRGSTDTQYF
TRBD1	many	TRBJ2-1	TRBV7-8	TGTGCCAGCAGCTTAGAGCAGGGGGCCTACAATGAGCAGTTCTTC	CASSLEQGAYNEQFF
.	few	TRBJ2-4	TRBV6-5	TGTGCCAGCAGTTACGACGGACTAGCCAAAAACATTCAGTACTTC	CASSYDGLAKNIQYF
TRBD1	few	TRBJ2-2	TRBV4-1	TGCGCCAGCAGCCACCGCGACAGGGGCCCCTTAACCGGGGAGCTGTTTTTT	CASSHRDRGPLTGELFF
.	.	TRBJ2-1	TRBV7-2	TGTGCCAGCAGCCCCCGCGAGGGCCCACGAAGCTACAATGAGCAGTTCTTC	CASSPREGPRSYNEQFF
TRBD2	few	TRBJ2-1	TRBV3-1	TGTGCCAGCAGCTCCCTAGCGGGGAGCTTAAATGAGCAGTTCTTC	CASSSLAGSLNEQFF
.	.	TRBJ2-5	TRBV6-1	TGTGCCAGCAGGCGGGCAGCGGGTCAAGAGACCCAGTACTTC	CASRRAAGQETQYF
TRBD1	few	TRBJ1-2	TRBV6-1	TGTGCCAGCAAGGACAGGGATCTCTTTGGCTACACCTTC	CASKDRDLFGYTF
.	many	TRBJ1-6	TRBV7-2	TGTGCCAGCAGCCCGACAGCCATGAGCTCCTATAATTCACCCCTCCACTTT	CASSPTAMSSYNSPLHF
.	few	TRBJ2-5	TRBV7-2	TGTGCCAGCAGGGAAGGGGGGCGGGAGACCCAGTACTTC	CASREGGRETQYF
TRBD2	.	TRBJ2-4	TRBV18	TGTGCCAGCTCAAAGACTAGCGGGGGGGCAAACATTCAGTACTTC	CASSKTSGGANIQYF
.	.	TRBJ2-3	TRBV29-1	TGCAGCGTTGAGAGGCTAGCTGACGGCACAGATACGCAGTATTTT	CSVERLADGTDTQYF
.	few	TRBJ2-7	TRBV21-1	TGTGCCAGCCCCGACGGACAGGGGGCGCACGAGCAGTACTTC	CASPDGQGAHEQYF
.	.	TRBJ1-1	TRBV19	TGTGCCAGCCGCAGGGCGAAGACTGAAGCTTTCTTT	CASRRAKTEAFF
.	few	TRBJ2-5	TRBV7-9	TGTGCCAGCAGCTCCGGGGTCGGGGGAGGCGAGACCCAGTACTTC	CASSSGVGGGETQYF
.	.	TRBJ1-1	TRBV2	TGTGCCAGCAGCGAGGATACGGGACGAAACACTGAAGCTTTCTTT	CASSEDTGRNTEAFF
.	many	TRBJ2-5	TRBV5-1	TGCGCCAGCAGCTTGGGGACAGAACAAGAGACCCAGTACTTC	CASSLGTEQETQYF
TRBD1	many	TRBJ2-7	TRBV12-3/TRBV12-4	TGTGCCAGCAGTTTAGCGTTGGGACAGGGGGACGAGCAGTACTTC	CASSLALGQGDEQYF
.	.	TRBJ2-5	TRBV5-1	TGCGCCAGCAGCCCTGTCCAAGATACCCCCGAGACCCAGTACTTC	CASSPVQDTPETQYF
.	few	TRBJ2-2	TRBV7-2	TGTGCCAGCAGCTCCCAGGGGCGCGTGGCCGGGGAGCTGTTTTTT	CASSSQGRVAGELFF
.	few	TRBJ1-2	TRBV6-1	TGTGCCAGCAGGGAAGCCGACAGGTCCGATGGCTACACCTTC	CASREADRSDGYTF
.	many	TRBJ2-1	TRBV12-3/TRBV12-4	TGTGCCACCTTACGAAACGGGGCCTACAATGAGCAGTTCTTC	CATLRNGAYNEQFF
.	few	TRBJ1-1	TRBV3-1	TGTGCCAGCAGCCATGGGGGGGGCACTGAAGCTTTCTTT	CASSHGGGTEAFF
TRBD1	few	TRBJ2-1	TRBV24-1	TGTGCCACCAGTGATCCAAGGACAGGGCACGGGGGTGAGCAGTTCTTC	CATSDPRTGHGGEQFF
.	many	TRBJ2-1	TRBV7-8	TGTGCCAGCAGCCCAGGCACAACGGCAGGCAATGAGCAGTTCTTC	CASSPGTTAGNEQFF
.	few	TRBJ1-1	TRBV27	TGTGCCAGCAGTTCGAACCCCCCGGGGGGCGCTGAAGCTTTCTTT	CASSSNPPGGAEAFF
TRBD2	.	TRBJ2-7	TRBV3-1	TGTGCCAGCAGCTCCCCCGCTAGCGGGGGGGCCTACGATCAGTACTTC	CASSSPASGGAYDQYF
.	few	TRBJ1-2	TRBV5-1	TGCGCCAGCAGCACCGGACAGCCCTCTGTTGTAGGAAACACCTTC	CASSTGQPSVVGNTF
.	few	TRBJ2-2	TRBV18	TGTGCCAGCCGACGGACGGCAAACTCGAACACCGGGGAGCTGTTTTTT	CASRRTANSNTGELFF
TRBD1	few	TRBJ1-2	TRBV9	TGTGCCAGCAGCCCTAGAGACAGGGGCGCTAACTATGGCTACACCTTC	CASSPRDRGANYGYTF
.	.	TRBJ1-1	TRBV6-1	TGTGCCAGCAGTCGAACCGGTATAGCTTTAAACACTGAAGCTTTCTTT	CASSRTGIALNTEAFF
TRBD2	.	TRBJ2-3	TRBV6-4	TGTGCCAGCAGTGACGGCGGGGGGATAGATACGCAGTATTTT	CASSDGGGIDTQYF